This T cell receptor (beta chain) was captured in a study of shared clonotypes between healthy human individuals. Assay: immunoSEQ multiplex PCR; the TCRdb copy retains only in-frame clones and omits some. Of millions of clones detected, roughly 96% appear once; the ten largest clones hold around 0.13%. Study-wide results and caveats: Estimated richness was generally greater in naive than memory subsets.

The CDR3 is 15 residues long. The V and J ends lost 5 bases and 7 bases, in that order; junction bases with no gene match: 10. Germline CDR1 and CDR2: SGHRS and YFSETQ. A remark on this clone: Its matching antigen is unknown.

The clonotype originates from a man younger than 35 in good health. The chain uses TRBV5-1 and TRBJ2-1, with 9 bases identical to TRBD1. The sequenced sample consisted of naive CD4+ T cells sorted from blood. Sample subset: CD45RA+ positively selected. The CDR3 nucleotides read TGCGCCAGCAGGCCGGGACAGGGCTTAGAAAATGAGCAGTTCTTC. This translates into CASRPGQGLENEQFF.